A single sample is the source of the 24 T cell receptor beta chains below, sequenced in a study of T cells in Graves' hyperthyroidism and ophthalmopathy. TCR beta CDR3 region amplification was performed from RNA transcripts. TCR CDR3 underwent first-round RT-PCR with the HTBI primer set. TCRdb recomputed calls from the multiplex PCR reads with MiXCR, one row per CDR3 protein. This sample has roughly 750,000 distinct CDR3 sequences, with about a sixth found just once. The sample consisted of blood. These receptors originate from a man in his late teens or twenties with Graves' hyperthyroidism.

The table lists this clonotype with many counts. In DNA, the CDR3 is TGTGCCAGCAGTTTAATAACCGGGGGCAGCGAAAAACTGTTTTTT. Translation gives CASSLITGGSEKLFF. The gene calls are TRBV27 and TRBJ1-4, with TRBD1 as a possible D gene (6 bases). The germline CDR1 and CDR2 sequences are MNHEY and SMNVEV (reference sequence). Between the trimmed V and J ends, which lost 2 bases and 8 bases, there was a span of 15 bases. The CDR3 is 15 amino acids.

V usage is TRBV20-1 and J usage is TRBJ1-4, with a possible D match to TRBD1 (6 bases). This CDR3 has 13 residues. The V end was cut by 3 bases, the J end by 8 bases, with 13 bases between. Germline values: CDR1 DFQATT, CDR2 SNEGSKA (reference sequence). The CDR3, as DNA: TGCAGTGCTAGTACAGGGAGGGACGAAAAACTGTTTTTT. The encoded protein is CSASTGRDEKLFF.

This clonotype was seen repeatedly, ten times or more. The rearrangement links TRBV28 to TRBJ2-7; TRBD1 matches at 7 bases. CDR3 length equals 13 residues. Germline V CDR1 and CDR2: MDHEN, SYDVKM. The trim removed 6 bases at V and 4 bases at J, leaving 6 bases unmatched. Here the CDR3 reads CASSDAGGYEQYF. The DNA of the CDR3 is TGTGCCAGCAGCGACGCAGGGGGATACGAGCAGTACTTC.

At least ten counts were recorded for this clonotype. Here the CDR3 reads CASSDRGGGGTDTQYF. The DNA for the CDR3 is TGTGCCAGCAGTGACAGAGGGGGGGGCGGCACAGATACGCAGTATTTT. This chain joins TRBV2 and TRBJ2-3; a weak D match, TRBD2 (7 bases). Germline V gives CDR1 SNHLY, CDR2 FYNNEI. CDR3 size: 16 residues. Trimming took off 3 bases at V and 1 base at J, with 14 bases between the two ends.

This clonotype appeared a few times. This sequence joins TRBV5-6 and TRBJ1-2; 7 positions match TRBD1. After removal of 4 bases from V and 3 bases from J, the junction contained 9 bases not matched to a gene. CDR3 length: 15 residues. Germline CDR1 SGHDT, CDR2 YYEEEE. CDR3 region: CASSIIGQEDYGYTF. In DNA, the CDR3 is TGTGCCAGCAGCATAATCGGACAGGAAGACTATGGCTACACCTTC. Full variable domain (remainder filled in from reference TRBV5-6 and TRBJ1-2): DAGVTQSPTHLIKTRGQQVTLRCSPKSGHDTVSWYQQALGQGPQFIFQYYEEEERQRGNFPDRFSGHQFPNYSSELNVNALLLGDSALYLCASSIIGQEDYGYTFGSGTRLTVV.

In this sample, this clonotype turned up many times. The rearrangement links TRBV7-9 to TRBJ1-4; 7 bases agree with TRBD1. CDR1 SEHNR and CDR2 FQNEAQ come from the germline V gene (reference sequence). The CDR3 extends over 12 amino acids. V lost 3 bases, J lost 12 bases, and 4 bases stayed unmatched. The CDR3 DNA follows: TGTGCCAGCAGCTTCTGGGACAGCCAACTGTTTTTT. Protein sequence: CASSFWDSQLFF. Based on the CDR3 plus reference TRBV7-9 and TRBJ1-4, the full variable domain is DTGVSQNPRHKITKRGQNVTFRCDPISEHNRLYWYRQTLGQGPEFLTYFQNEAQLEKSRLLSDRFSAERPKGSFSTLEIQRTEQGDSAMYLCASSFWDSQLFFGSGTQLSVL.

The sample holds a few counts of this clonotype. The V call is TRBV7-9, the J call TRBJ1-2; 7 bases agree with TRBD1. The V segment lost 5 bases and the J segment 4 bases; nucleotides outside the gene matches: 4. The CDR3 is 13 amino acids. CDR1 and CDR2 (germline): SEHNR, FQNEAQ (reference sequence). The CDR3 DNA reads TGTGCCAGCAGCAAAGGACAGGCCTATGGCTACACCTTC. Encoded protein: CASSKGQAYGYTF.

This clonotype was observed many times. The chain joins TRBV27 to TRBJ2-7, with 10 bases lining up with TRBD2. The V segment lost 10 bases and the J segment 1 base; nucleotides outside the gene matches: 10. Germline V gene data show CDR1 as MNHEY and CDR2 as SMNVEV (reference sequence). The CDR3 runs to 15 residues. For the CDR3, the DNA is TGTGCCACCCTCCCTGCTAGCGGGGGTTCCTACGAGCAGTACTTC. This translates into CATLPASGGSYEQYF.

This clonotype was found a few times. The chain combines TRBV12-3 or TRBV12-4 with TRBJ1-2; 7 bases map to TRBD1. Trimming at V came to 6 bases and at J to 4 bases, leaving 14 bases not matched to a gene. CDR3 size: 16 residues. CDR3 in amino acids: CASRDRQGRPAYGYTF. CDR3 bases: TGTGCCAGCAGAGATAGACAGGGCCGGCCGGCCTATGGCTACACCTTC.

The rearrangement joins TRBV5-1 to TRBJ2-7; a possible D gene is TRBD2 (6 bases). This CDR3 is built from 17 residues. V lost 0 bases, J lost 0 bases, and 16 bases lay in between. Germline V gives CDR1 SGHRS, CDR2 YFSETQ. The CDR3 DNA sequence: TGCGCCAGCAGCTTGGGCCCTGCGGGGCGTAGCTCCTACGAGCAGTACTTC. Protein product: CASSLGPAGRSSYEQYF.

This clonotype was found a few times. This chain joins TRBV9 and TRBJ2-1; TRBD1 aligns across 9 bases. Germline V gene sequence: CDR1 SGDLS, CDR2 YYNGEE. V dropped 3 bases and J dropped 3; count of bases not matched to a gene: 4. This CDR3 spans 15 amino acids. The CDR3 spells CASSAGQGGYNEQFF. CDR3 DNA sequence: TGTGCCAGCAGCGCGGGACAGGGCGGCTACAATGAGCAGTTCTTC.

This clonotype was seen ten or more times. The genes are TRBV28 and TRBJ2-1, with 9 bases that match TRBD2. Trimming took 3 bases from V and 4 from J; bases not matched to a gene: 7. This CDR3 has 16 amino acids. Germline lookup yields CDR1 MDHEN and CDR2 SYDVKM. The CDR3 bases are TGTGCCAGCAGTTTTGTTAGCGGGGGATGGTACAATGAGCAGTTCTTC. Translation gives CASSFVSGGWYNEQFF.

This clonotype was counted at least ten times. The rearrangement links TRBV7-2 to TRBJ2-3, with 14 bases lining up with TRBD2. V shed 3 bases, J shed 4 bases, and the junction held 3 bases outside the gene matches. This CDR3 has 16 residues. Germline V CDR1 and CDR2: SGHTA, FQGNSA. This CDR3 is CASSLGLAGVADTQYF. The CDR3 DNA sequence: TGTGCCAGCAGCTTGGGACTAGCGGGAGTGGCAGATACGCAGTATTTT.

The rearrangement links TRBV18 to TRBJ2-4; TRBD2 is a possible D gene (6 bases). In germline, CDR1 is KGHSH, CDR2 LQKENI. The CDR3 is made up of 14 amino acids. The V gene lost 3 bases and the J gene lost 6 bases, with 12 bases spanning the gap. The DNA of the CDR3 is TGTGCCAGCTCACCCGGTAGCGGCCTAAACATTCAGTACTTC. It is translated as CASSPGSGLNIQYF.

DNA for the CDR3: TGCAGTGCCCTCAACAGGGGTCAGGATGAGCAGTTCTTC. Its translation: CSALNRGQDEQFF. The rearrangement joins TRBV20-1 to TRBJ2-1, with 7 bases lining up with TRBD1. Per the germline V gene, CDR1 is DFQATT and CDR2 is SNEGSKA (reference sequence). J was trimmed by 8 bases and V by 6 bases; bases with no gene match: 10. There are 13 residues in the CDR3.

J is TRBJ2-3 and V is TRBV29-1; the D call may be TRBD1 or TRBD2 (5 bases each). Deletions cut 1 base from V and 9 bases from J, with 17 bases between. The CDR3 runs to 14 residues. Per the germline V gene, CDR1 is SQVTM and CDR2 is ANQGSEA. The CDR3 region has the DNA TGCAGCGTTGAAGGCGGGCAGGGCCCTCGGACGCAGTATTTT. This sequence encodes CSVEGGQGPRTQYF.

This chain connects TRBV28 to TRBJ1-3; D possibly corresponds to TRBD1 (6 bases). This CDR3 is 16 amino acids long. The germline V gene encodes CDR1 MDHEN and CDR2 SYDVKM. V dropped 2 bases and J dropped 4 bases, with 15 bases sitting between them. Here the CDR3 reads CASSLPGAFGGNTIYF. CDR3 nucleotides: TGTGCCAGCAGTTTACCAGGGGCTTTCGGAGGAAACACCATATATTTT.

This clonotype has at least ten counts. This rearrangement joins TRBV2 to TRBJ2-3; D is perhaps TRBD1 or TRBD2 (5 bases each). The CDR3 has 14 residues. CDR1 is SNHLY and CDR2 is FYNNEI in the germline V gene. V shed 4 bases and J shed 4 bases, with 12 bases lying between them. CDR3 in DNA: TGTGCCAGCAGTGGGGACGGAGAAGCAGATACGCAGTATTTT. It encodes CASSGDGEADTQYF.

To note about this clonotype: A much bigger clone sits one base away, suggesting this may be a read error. The CDR3 sequence is CSGPMEADTQYF. CDR3 coding DNA: TGCAGTGGCCCAATGGAGGCAGATACGCAGTATTTT. The chain is built from TRBV20-1 and TRBJ2-3, with D possibly TRBD2 on 5 matching bases. The CDR3 is made up of 12 amino acids. Germline CDR1 DFQATT, CDR2 SNEGSKA (reference sequence). Trimming pared 7 bases from V and 4 bases from J, leaving 12 bases between.

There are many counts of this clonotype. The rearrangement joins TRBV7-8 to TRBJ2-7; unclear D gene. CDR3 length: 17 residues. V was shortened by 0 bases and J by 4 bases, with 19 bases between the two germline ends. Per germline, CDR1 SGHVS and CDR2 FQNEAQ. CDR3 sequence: CASSLAPPRAPDYEQYF. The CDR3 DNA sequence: TGTGCCAGCAGCTTAGCTCCCCCCCGAGCGCCAGATTACGAGCAGTACTTC.

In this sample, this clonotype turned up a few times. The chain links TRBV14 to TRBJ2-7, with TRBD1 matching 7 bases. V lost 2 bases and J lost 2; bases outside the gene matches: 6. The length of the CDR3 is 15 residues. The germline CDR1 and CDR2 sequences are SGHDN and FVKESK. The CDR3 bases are TGTGCCAGCAGCCAAAGGGAGACAGGGCCCTACGAGCAGTACTTC. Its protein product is CASSQRETGPYEQYF.

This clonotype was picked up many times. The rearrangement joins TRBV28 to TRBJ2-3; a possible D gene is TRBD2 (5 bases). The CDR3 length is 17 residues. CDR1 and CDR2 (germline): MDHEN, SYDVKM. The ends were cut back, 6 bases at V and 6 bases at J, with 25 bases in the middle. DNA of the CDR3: TGTGCCAGCAGCACAGCGGAACTACCCCCCCGCCCCGATACGCAGTATTTT. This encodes CASSTAELPPRPDTQYF.

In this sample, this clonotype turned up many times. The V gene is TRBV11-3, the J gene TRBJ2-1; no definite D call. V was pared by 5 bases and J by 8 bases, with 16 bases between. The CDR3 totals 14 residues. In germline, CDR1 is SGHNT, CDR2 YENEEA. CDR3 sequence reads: CASSAFPKIDEQFF. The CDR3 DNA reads TGTGCCAGCAGCGCCTTCCCCAAGATCGATGAGCAGTTCTTC.

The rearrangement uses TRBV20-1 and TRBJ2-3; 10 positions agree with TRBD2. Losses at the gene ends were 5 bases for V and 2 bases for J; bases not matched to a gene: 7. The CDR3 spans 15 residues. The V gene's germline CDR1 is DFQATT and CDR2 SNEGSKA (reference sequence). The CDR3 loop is CSAGTSGIITDTQYF. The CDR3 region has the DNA TGCAGTGCTGGTACTAGCGGGATCATCACAGATACGCAGTATTTT.